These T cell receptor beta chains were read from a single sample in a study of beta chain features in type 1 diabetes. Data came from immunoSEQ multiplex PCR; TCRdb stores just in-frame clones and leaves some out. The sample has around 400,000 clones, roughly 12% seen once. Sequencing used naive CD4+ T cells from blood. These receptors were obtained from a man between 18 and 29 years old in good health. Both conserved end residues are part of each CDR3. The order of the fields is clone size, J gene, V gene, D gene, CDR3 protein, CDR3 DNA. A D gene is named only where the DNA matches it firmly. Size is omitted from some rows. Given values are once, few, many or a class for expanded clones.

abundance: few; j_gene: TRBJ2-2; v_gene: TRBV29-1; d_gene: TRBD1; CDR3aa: CSGGQGAGGELFF; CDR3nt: TGCAGCGGAGGACAGGGGGCCGGCGGGGAGCTGTTTTTT
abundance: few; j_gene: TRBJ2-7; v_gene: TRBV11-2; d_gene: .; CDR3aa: CASRRLTAYSYEQYF; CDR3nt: TGTGCCAGCAGGCGACTTACGGCCTACTCCTACGAGCAGTACTTC
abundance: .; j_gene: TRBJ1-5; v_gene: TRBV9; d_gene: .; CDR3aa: CASSVESEPGQPQHF; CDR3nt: TGTGCCAGCAGCGTAGAATCAGAGCCGGGTCAGCCCCAGCATTTT
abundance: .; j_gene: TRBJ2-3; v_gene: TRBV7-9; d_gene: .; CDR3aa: CASSPGQRAQYF; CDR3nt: TGTGCCAGCAGCCCCGGACAGAGGGCGCAGTATTTT
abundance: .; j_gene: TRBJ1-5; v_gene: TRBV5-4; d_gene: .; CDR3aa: CASSLAGFNQPQHF; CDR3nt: TGTGCCAGCAGCTTGGCGGGGTTCAATCAGCCCCAGCATTTT
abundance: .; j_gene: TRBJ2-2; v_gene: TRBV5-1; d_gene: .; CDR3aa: CASSLGLSGGLTGELFF; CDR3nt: TGCGCCAGCAGCTTGGGATTATCCGGAGGGCTCACCGGGGAGCTGTTTTTT
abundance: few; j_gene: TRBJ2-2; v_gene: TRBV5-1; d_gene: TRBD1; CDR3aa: CASSQQGPGELFF; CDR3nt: TGCGCCAGCAGCCAACAGGGGCCCGGGGAGCTGTTTTTT
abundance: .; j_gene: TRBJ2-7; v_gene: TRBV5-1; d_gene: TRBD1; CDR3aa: CASSFQGAVYEQYF; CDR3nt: TGCGCCAGCAGCTTTCAGGGGGCGGTCTACGAGCAGTACTTC
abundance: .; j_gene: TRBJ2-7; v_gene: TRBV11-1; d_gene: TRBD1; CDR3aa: CATTPGGQGAYEQYF; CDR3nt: TGTGCCACCACACCGGGGGGACAGGGGGCCTACGAGCAGTACTTC
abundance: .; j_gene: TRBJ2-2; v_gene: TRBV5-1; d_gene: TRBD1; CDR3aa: CASSGRDSNTGELFF; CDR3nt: TGCGCCAGCAGCGGCCGGGACAGCAACACCGGGGAGCTGTTTTTT
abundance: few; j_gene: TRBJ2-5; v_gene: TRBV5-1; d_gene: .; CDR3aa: CASSSVTARVGETQYF; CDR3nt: TGCGCCAGCAGCTCCGTGACGGCTCGGGTCGGGGAGACCCAGTACTTC
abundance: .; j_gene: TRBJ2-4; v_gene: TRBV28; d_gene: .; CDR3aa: CASSQSGLPKNIQYF; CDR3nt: TGTGCCAGCAGTCAATCCGGGTTACCCAAAAACATTCAGTACTTC
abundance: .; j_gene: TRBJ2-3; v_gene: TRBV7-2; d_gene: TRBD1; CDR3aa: CASSLGQGPSTDTQYF; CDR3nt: TGTGCCAGCAGCTTAGGACAGGGCCCTAGCACAGATACGCAGTATTTT
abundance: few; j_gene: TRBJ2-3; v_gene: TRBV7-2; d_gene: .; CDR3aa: CASSLGPGSTDTQYF; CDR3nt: TGTGCCAGCAGCTTGGGGCCAGGGAGCACAGATACGCAGTATTTT
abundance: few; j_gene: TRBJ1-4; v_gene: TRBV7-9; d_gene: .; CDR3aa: CASSLPNRVWEKLFF; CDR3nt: TGTGCCAGCAGCCTCCCAAACAGGGTTTGGGAAAAACTGTTTTTT
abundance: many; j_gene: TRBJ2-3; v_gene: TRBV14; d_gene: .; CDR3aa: CASSQDHTDTQYF; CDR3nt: TGTGCCAGCAGCCAAGATCACACAGATACGCAGTATTTT
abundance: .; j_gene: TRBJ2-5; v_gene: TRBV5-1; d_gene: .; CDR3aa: CASSLTGVVGQETQYF; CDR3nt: TGCGCCAGCAGCCTAACGGGGGTTGTAGGCCAAGAGACCCAGTACTTC
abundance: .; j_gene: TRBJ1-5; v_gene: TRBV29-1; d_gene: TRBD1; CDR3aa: CSVGQGNQPQHF; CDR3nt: TGCAGCGTCGGACAGGGGAATCAGCCCCAGCATTTT
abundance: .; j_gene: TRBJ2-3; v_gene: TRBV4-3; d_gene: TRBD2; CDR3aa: CASSQDSLRGGPDTQYF; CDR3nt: TGCGCCAGCAGCCAAGATTCACTACGGGGGGGACCAGATACGCAGTATTTT
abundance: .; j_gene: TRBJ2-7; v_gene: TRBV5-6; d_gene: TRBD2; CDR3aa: CASSQGGSSYEQYF; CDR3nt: TGTGCCAGCAGCCAAGGCGGGAGCTCCTACGAGCAGTACTTC
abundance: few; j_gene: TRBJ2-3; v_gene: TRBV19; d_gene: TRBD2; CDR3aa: CASRLAGITDTQYF; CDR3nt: TGTGCCAGTAGACTAGCGGGGATCACAGATACGCAGTATTTT
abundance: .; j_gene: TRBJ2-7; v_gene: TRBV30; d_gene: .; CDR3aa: CAFGAYEQYF; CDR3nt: TGTGCCTTCGGAGCCTACGAGCAGTACTTC